What follows describes a single T cell receptor beta chain. CDR1 and CDR2 from the germline V gene are MNHEY and SMNVEV (reference sequence). J was trimmed by 3 bases and V by 3 bases; bases with no gene match: 9. This CDR3 spans 16 amino acids. These data belong to a study of blood T cell repertoires in COVID-19. About the study: Spain, Italy and the United States supplied samples that represented acute and convalescent COVID-19. Sources were T cells, B-cell-depleted T cells, or PBMCs; the material itself was cDNA or gDNA.

Source study methods: Nucleated cell counts were estimated from reference gene primer amplification. Libraries were prepared by immunoSEQ multiplex PCR; TCRdb keeps only in-frame clonotypes and omits some of them. The V and J calls and clone size were taken over from that table, and D and trimming were inferred from the DNA. The table has roughly 25,000 clones, roughly four fifths seen once; the top ten hold 7.5% to 9%. The clonotype originates from a human donor in a cohort sampled during active COVID-19. Sequencing was done on a sample of peripheral blood. The chain links TRBV27 to TRBJ2-3; 7 nucleotides line up with TRBD2. The CDR3 here is CASSLRTGGQTDTQYF. The CDR3 DNA is TGTGCCAGCAGTTTGAGGACGGGGGGTCAGACAGATACGCAGTATTTT.